This T cell receptor beta chain is drawn from a study of T cell repertoires in cytomegalovirus infection. Study information: Peptides in the study included HLA-C-restricted and HLA-B-restricted CMV epitopes. CMV infection plus the matching HLA type was flagged by public TCR beta signatures. Study outcomes and limitations: Predominance within the ex vivo response was attributable to HLA-C-restricted CMV-specific TCR beta clonotypes.

This clonotype was observed a few times. Its antigen is still unknown. This CDR3 contains 12 residues. Germline CDR1 and CDR2: SEHNR and FQNEAQ (reference sequence). Trimming shortened V by 7 bases and J by 3 bases, and 9 bases separated the two germline ends. TCRdb independently ran MiXCR on the reads; one entry per CDR3 protein. The repertoire holds fewer than 950,000 distinct CDR3 sequences, 32% seen once, with roughly 12% in the top ten. Sequencing was performed on cultured CD8+ T cells from PBMCs, taken from culture after CMV antigen stimulation. This chain links TRBV7-9 with TRBJ1-1; D not certain. This sequence originates from a human donor in good health (CMV status not recorded). Some clones in this sample may be carry-over from other donors' samples. The CDR3 sequence: CASMSSYTEAFF. As DNA, the CDR3 is TGTGCCAGCATGTCGTCCTACACTGAAGCTTTCTTT.